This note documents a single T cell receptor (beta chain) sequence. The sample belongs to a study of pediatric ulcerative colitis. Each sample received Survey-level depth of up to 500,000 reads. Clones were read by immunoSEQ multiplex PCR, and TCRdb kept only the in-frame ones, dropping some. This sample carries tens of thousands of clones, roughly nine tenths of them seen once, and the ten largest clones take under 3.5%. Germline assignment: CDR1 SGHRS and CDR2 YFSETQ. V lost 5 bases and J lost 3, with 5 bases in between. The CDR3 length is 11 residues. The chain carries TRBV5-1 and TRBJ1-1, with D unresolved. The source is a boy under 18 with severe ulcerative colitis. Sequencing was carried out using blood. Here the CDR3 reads CASRRDTEAFF. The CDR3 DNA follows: TGCGCCAGCAGACGGGACACTGAAGCTTTCTTT. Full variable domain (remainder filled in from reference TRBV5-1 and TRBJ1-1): KAGVTQTPRYLIKTRGQQVTLSCSPISGHRSVSWYQQTPGQGLQFLFEYFSETQRNKGNFPGRFSGRQFSNSRSEMNVSTLELGDSALYLCASRRDTEAFFGQGTRLTVV.